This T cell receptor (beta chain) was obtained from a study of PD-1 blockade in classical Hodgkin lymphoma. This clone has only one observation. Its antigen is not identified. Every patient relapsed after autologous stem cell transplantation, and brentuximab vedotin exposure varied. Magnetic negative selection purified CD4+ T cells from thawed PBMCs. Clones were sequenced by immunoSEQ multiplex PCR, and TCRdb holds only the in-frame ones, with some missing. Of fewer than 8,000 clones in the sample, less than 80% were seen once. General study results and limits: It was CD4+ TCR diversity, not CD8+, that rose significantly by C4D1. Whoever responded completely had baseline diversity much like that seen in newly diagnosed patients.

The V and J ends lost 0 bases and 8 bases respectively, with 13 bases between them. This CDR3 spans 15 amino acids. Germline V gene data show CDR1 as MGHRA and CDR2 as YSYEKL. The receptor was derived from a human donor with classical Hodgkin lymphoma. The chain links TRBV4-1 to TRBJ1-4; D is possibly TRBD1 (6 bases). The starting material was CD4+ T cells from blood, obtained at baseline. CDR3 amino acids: CASSQDGGAREKLFF. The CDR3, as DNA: TGCGCCAGCAGCCAAGATGGGGGGGCTAGGGAAAAACTGTTTTTT.